This T cell receptor beta chain was sequenced in a study of CD8+ T cells in alopecia areata. The study's findings and limits: Because one nonresponder was included, the link of baseline CD8+ expansion to response is considered uncertain.

This clone was counted between two and nine times. Antigen specificity is unknown. RNA was extracted and reverse transcribed into cDNA as the sequencing template. The table came from immunoSEQ multiplex PCR; TCRdb's copy has only in-frame clones and leaves some out. The sample lists fewer than 250,000 clones, more than 50% occurring once. Treatment noted: oral pan-JAK inhibitor, 5-10 mg twice daily. The investigators collected lesional scalp punch biopsies and peripheral blood from alopecia areata patients. Sequencing was performed on CD4+ T cells sorted from blood, taken at week 24, from a patient treated with tofacitinib. This TCR derives from a human donor with alopecia areata.

CDR3 protein: CSVEVRDTEAFF. As DNA, the CDR3 is TGCAGCGTTGAAGTTAGGGACACTGAAGCTTTCTTT. This chain connects TRBV29-1 to TRBJ1-1; D is uncertain. Germline V gives CDR1 SQVTM, CDR2 ANQGSEA. CDR3 length equals 12 residues. The ends were cut back, 1 base at V and 3 bases at J, with 6 bases in the middle.